Listed below are T cell receptor beta chains from one sample, sequenced in a study of T cell clones after liver transplantation. TCRdb's table, derived via immunoSEQ multiplex PCR, lists solely in-frame clones and lacks some. The sample holds 93,000 or so clones, roughly 80% seen once. The material was CD4+ T cells from blood, obtained around 44 months after liver transplant. These receptors were obtained from a human patient who received a liver transplant. Some T cells could come from the graft donor. Each CDR3 is given with its conserved first and last residue. The D gene is left open where the match is weak. Not all rows give a size; the values are once, few, many and, for expanded clones, a class.

cdr3_nt cdr3_aa clone_size j_call v_call d_call
TGTGCCTGGACGAGGGGTAGCCACGAGCAGTACTTC CAWTRGSHEQYF - TRBJ2-7 TRBV30 -
TGCGCCAGCAGCCAAGAAGGCTTGGGAGACTATGGCTACACCTTC CASSQEGLGDYGYTF once TRBJ1-2 TRBV4-1 -
TGCAGTGCTACGAGGGGTCAGCCCCAGCATTTT CSATRGQPQHF - TRBJ1-5 TRBV20-1 -
TGTGCCAGCTCCCTCGTAGCAACTAATGAAAAACTGTTTTTT CASSLVATNEKLFF - TRBJ1-4 TRBV18 -
TGTGCCAGCAGCCCCCCATGGTTCTTC CASSPPWFF - TRBJ2-1 TRBV21-1 -
TGTGCCAGTAGTACCCGCGGGGGGGCGTTGGATAGGGGCTACACCTTC CASSTRGGALDRGYTF - TRBJ1-2 TRBV19 -
TGCGCCAGCAGCCTCGGACAGGGTACGGGCGGGGAGCTGTTTTTT CASSLGQGTGGELFF - TRBJ2-2 TRBV5-1 TRBD1
TGTGCCAGCAGCCAAGACCTGGGGGAGACCCAGTACTTC CASSQDLGETQYF - TRBJ2-5 TRBV14 -
TGTGCCAGCAGCTTAATCGGCAGGGAGTCTAATGAGCAGTTCTTC CASSLIGRESNEQFF - TRBJ2-1 TRBV11-1 -
TGCGCCAGCGGACAGGGGTCCTACGAGCAGTACTTC CASGQGSYEQYF few TRBJ2-7 TRBV5-1 TRBD1
TGTGCCAGCAGCCAAGGGGTAAGGTCCACAGATACGCAGTATTTT CASSQGVRSTDTQYF - TRBJ2-3 TRBV14 -
TGTGCCAGTAGTCCGACAGGCTTACTTTCTGGAAACACCATATATTTT CASSPTGLLSGNTIYF - TRBJ1-3 TRBV19 -
TGTGTCAGAAGCTTAGTTGGGGGCGAAGGTGGCTACACCTTC CVRSLVGGEGGYTF - TRBJ1-2 TRBV7-5 -
TGTGCCAGCAGTCCGTGGGGGGAGCATGGCTCCTACGAGCAGTACTTC CASSPWGEHGSYEQYF once TRBJ2-7 TRBV28 -
TGTGCCAGTAGTCTCCTCCGGGGCGGGGTAGGAGGCTACACCTTC CASSLLRGGVGGYTF - TRBJ1-2 TRBV19 -
TGCGCCAGCAGCTTGGGACAAGAGACCCAGTACTTC CASSLGQETQYF - TRBJ2-5 TRBV5-1 -
TGCGCCAGCAGCCTTACGCTTGGCCACGAGCAGTACTTC CASSLTLGHEQYF - TRBJ2-7 TRBV5-1 -
TGTGCCAGCAGCGTAGCTCCCTTCGGGGGACAAGAGACCCAGTACTTC CASSVAPFGGQETQYF - TRBJ2-5 TRBV9 -
TGTGCCAGCAGCTTAGACAGTTCACGCTCTGGAAACACCATATATTTT CASSLDSSRSGNTIYF once TRBJ1-3 TRBV7-2 -
TGTGCCAGCAGTTACTCGACCATCACCCGCTCTTTCTTT CASSYSTITRSFF - TRBJ1-1 TRBV6-5 -
TGTGCCAGCAGTGAGAAGCTGATGAACACTGAAGCTTTCTTT CASSEKLMNTEAFF - TRBJ1-1 TRBV6-1 -
TGTGCCAGTAGTATGGGCAGGGGGTACGAGCAGTACTTC CASSMGRGYEQYF - TRBJ2-7 TRBV19 TRBD1
TGTGCCAGCAGTTACGCAGGGACCTCCTACAATGAGCAGTTCTTC CASSYAGTSYNEQFF - TRBJ2-1 TRBV6-5 -